This TCR beta chain was observed in a study of CD8+ T cells in alopecia areata. Treatment here: oral pan-JAK inhibitor, 5-10 mg twice daily. Obtained from alopecia areata patients were lesional scalp punch biopsies along with peripheral blood. As to this clone: Its antigen is unknown. The sample has other DNA sequences that encode this CDR3 too.

Regarding the study as a whole: Scalp sequencing captures resident alphabeta T cells of normal skin too.

cDNA serving as the sequencing template came from extracted, reverse transcribed RNA. TCRdb's table, derived via immunoSEQ multiplex PCR, lists solely in-frame clones and lacks some. The sample gives about 210,000 clones, about 58% of which show up once; 1.5% to 2% is in the top ten. Sequenced material: CD4+ T cells sorted from blood, taken at week 4, from a patient treated with tofacitinib. The receptor's source is a human donor with alopecia areata.

DNA for the CDR3: TGTGCCTGGAGCCGGGACAGGGCCTATGGCTACACCTTC. Translated: CAWSRDRAYGYTF. The chain joins TRBV30 to TRBJ1-2; 9 nucleotides line up with TRBD1. The CDR3 totals 13 residues. J gave up 4 bases and V 3 bases, and 3 bases lay outside the gene matches. Germline V gene lookup returns CDR1 GTSNPN and CDR2 SVGIG (reference sequence).